Following are 32 T cell receptor beta chains from one sample sequenced in a study of T cell repertoires in cytomegalovirus infection (dated 2019 in TCRdb). Their recognized antigens are unknown. Sequencing was carried out with an Illumina HiSeq 1500. Using fastp trimming at Q25 and MiXCR clonotype assembly, TCRdb reanalyzed the public sequencing data and kept in-frame beta chains. All rows with the same CDR3 protein become a single entry with the most common DNA and genes. The sample table contains 300,000 or so distinct CDR3 sequences; only one count was recorded for approximately 25% of them. The ten largest clones represent roughly 13% of the sample. This specimen's treatment or condition label, per the study, means: in vitro stimulation with specific CMV peptide epitopes to enrich CMV-specific T cells. Sequencing used cultured PBMCs, obtained from culture after CMV antigen stimulation. These receptors all come from a human donor in good health (CMV status not recorded). Some clones in this sample may be carry-over from other donors' samples.

This sequence joins TRBV6-2 or TRBV6-3 and TRBJ2-7, with no clear D. The CDR3 spans 11 residues. Deletions cut 8 bases from V and 3 bases from J, with 8 bases between. Looked up from germline, CDR1 is MNHEY and CDR2 is SVGEGT. CDR3 in DNA: TGTGCCAGCCGGACGGTCTACGAGCAGTACGTC. Translating gives CASRTVYEQYV.

This clonotype has more than one count but fewer than ten. The chain uses TRBV12-3 or TRBV12-4 and TRBJ2-5; 11 bases fit TRBD1. V shed 6 bases and J 3 bases; nucleotides not matched to a gene: 12. This CDR3 is 17 amino acids long. CDR3 sequence: CASRPRWAGQGEETQYF. CDR3 nucleotide sequence: TGTGCCAGCAGACCACGATGGGCGGGACAGGGGGAAGAGACCCAGTACTTC.

The J gene is TRBJ2-1, the V gene TRBV7-2; TRBD2 is a possible D gene (5 bases). There are 16 residues in the CDR3. Trimming removed 7 bases at V and 1 base at J, with 17 bases between. Germline V gene sequence: CDR1 SGHTA, CDR2 FQGNSA. Written as DNA, the CDR3 is TGTGCCAGCACCCAAGTCCCCAGCGGTTCCTACAATGAGCAGTTCTTC. This codes for CASTQVPSGSYNEQFF.

The rearrangement links TRBV7-2 to TRBJ2-3, with TRBD2 matching over 11 bases. Germline CDR1 and CDR2: SGHTA and FQGNSA. Trimming cost V 1 base and J 4 bases; bases outside gene matches: 4. The CDR3 consists of 16 residues. CDR3 in amino acids: CASSLGLAGGPDTQYF. CDR3 nucleotide sequence: TGTGCCAGCAGCTTAGGTTTAGCGGGAGGGCCAGATACGCAGTATTTT.

Note on this clonotype: The junction differs from germline at one of its ends, possibly a read error. The rearrangement links TRBV6-1 to TRBJ1-2; a weak D match, TRBD1 (5 bases). The CDR3 extends over 14 amino acids. Germline loops: CDR1 MNHNS, CDR2 SASEGT. The CDR3 sequence is CACSESGGTYGYTF. CDR3 nucleotides: TGTGCCTGCAGTGAATCGGGGGGTACCTATGGCTACACCTTC.

In this sample, this clonotype turned up a few times. No conserved phenylalanine or tryptophan is present at the end of the CDR3, so a read error is the likely explanation. No DNA is shown, since the ends of the CDR3 on it are uncertain; the CDR3 is the one TCRdb lists. This sequence joins TRBV6-2 or TRBV6-3 and TRBJ1-2; the table assigns TRBD1, which was not confirmed against the DNA. The V gene's germline CDR1 is MNHEY and CDR2 SVGEGT. The CDR3 contains 11 residues when both ends are counted. This CDR3 is CASSCGGQGPP.

At least ten counts were recorded for this clonotype. The V and J genes are TRBV12-3 or TRBV12-4 and TRBJ1-2; no clear D. This CDR3 region has 13 residues. The ends were cut back, 2 bases at V and 4 bases at J, with 8 bases in the middle. CDR3 loop: CASSLISSYGYTF. In DNA form, the CDR3 reads TGTGCCAGCAGTTTAATATCCTCCTATGGCTACACCTTC.

This rearrangement joins TRBV19 to TRBJ1-2; weak D call: TRBD1 (5 bases). The ends were cut back, 4 bases at V and 3 bases at J, with 6 bases in the middle. CDR3 length: 12 residues. Germline V gene sequence: CDR1 LNHDA, CDR2 SQIVND (reference sequence). The CDR3 bases are TGTGCCAGTAGTACAGGGCACTATGGCTACACCTTC. Translating gives CASSTGHYGYTF.

This clonotype was seen a few times. The gene calls are TRBV6-1 and TRBJ2-5; the D gene is possibly TRBD1 (6 bases). The CDR3 totals 13 residues. Deletions cut 5 bases from V and 3 bases from J, with 10 bases between. The germline V gene encodes CDR1 MNHNS and CDR2 SASEGT. This chain's CDR3 is CASSRTVEETQYF. The CDR3 DNA follows: TGTGCCAGCAGTCGGACAGTAGAAGAGACCCAGTACTTC.

This clonotype was seen many times. V usage is TRBV6-1 and J usage is TRBJ2-3; D gene ambiguous. The CDR3 totals 14 residues. CDR1 and CDR2 (germline): MNHNS, SASEGT. V lost 6 bases and J 6 bases, leaving 16 bases between the germline ends. CDR3 in DNA: TGTGCCAGCAGCGTAGAACCGGGCTCTGATACGCAGTATTTT. Amino acid sequence: CASSVEPGSDTQYF.

The V gene is TRBV4-1, the J gene TRBJ1-4; no definite D call. This CDR3 contains 16 residues. CDR1 MGHRA and CDR2 YSYEKL come from the germline V gene. V was cut by 0 bases and J by 7 bases, with 15 bases left in between. CDR3 nucleotides: TGCGCCAGCAGCCAAGAGGGAAGACCGGCGGGTGAAAAACTGTTTTTT. Its protein is CASSQEGRPAGEKLFF.

V is TRBV20-1 and J is TRBJ2-3; no clear D. CDR1 is DFQATT, CDR2 SNEGSKA, per germline (reference sequence). V lost 3 bases and J 8 bases, leaving 9 bases between the germline ends. This CDR3 has 11 amino acids. The CDR3: CSASSPSTQYF. CDR3 in DNA: TGCAGTGCTAGCTCCCCGAGTACGCAGTATTTT.

For the CDR3, the DNA is TGTGCCAGCAGCTTTCTAGCGGGAGGGTCGTGGGGTGAGCAGTTCTTC. Encoded protein: CASSFLAGGSWGEQFF. J is TRBJ2-1 and V is TRBV5-6, with 12 bases aligning to TRBD2. CDR1 is SGHDT, CDR2 YYEEEE, per germline. The CDR3 is 16 amino acids. Trimming at V came to 2 bases and at J to 9 bases, leaving 9 bases not matched to a gene.

The rearrangement uses TRBV6-2 or TRBV6-3 and TRBJ2-1; D remains ambiguous. From germline, CDR1 is MNHEY and CDR2 SVGEGT. V lost 2 bases to trimming and J lost 0 bases, with 11 bases between them. CDR3 length equals 16 residues. CDR3 nucleotide sequence: TGTGCCAGCAGTTACCCGGGTTTCGGCTCCTACAATGAGCAGTTCTTC. Residues: CASSYPGFGSYNEQFF.

The chain has TRBV30 and TRBJ1-5; no reliable D call. The germline V and J ends were trimmed by 4 bases and 5 bases, with 12 bases remaining between them. The CDR3 loop spans 13 amino acids. The V gene's germline CDR1 is GTSNPN and CDR2 SVGIG (reference sequence). CDR3 coding DNA: TGTGCCTGGACCGGAGGTTCCCATCAGCCCCAGCATTTT. It yields the protein CAWTGGSHQPQHF. Supplemented by reference TRBV30 and TRBJ1-5, the full variable domain reads SQTIHQWPATLVQPVGSPLSLECTVEGTSNPNLYWYRQAAGRGLQLLFYSVGIGQISSEVPQNLSASRPQDRQFILSSKKLLLSDSGFYLCAWTGGSHQPQHFGDGTRLSIL.

The chain recombines TRBV20-1 with TRBJ1-2; 8 bases match TRBD1. This CDR3 contains 13 residues. V trimming: 6 bases; J trimming: 5 bases; junction bases outside the gene matches: 8. Germline CDR1 DFQATT, CDR2 SNEGSKA (reference sequence). The CDR3 DNA reads as TGCAGTGCAGGGGACAGGACCTCTTATGGCTACACCTTC. Its protein product is CSAGDRTSYGYTF.

The chain uses TRBV5-4 and TRBJ1-1, with a weak D call TRBD1 (5 bases). V was trimmed by 4 bases and J by 1 base, leaving 8 bases between them. Germline assignment: CDR1 SGHNT and CDR2 YYREEE (reference sequence). This CDR3 contains 13 residues. CDR3 DNA sequence: TGTGCCAGCAGCATGAGGGGGAACACTGAAGCTTTCTTT. It is translated as CASSMRGNTEAFF.

This clonotype was seen only a few times. J is TRBJ1-5 and V is TRBV20-1, with D hard to call. The CDR3 has 11 residues. The germline V gene has CDR1 DFQATT and CDR2 SNEGSKA (reference sequence). V lost 0 bases to trimming and J lost 15 bases, with 12 bases between them. This CDR3 reads CSARDVGRVHF. The CDR3 nucleotides are TGCAGTGCTAGAGATGTAGGGCGGGTGCATTTT.

The chain carries TRBV5-6 and TRBJ2-3, with 10 bases lining up with TRBD1. This CDR3 is built from 14 residues. Trimming cost V 4 bases and J 9 bases; bases outside gene matches: 8. Per the germline V gene, CDR1 is SGHDT and CDR2 is YYEEEE. The CDR3 here is CASSLGQGGGTQYF. The CDR3 nucleotides read TGTGCCAGCAGCCTCGGACAGGGGGGGGGGACGCAGTATTTT.

This clonotype was counted a single time. The J gene is TRBJ2-1, the V gene TRBV20-1, with 12 bases matching TRBD2. There are 15 residues in the CDR3. Germline CDR1 and CDR2: DFQATT and SNEGSKA (reference sequence). The junction had 15 bases not matched to a gene; V was cut back by 6 bases and J by 12 bases. The CDR3 loop reads CSAPPPGLAGPGQFF. The CDR3 nucleotides read TGCAGTGCCCCACCTCCGGGACTAGCGGGCCCTGGGCAGTTCTTC.

The rearrangement joins TRBV27 to TRBJ2-1; no firm D call. This CDR3 contains 12 residues. Germline CDR1 is MNHEY and CDR2 is SMNVEV (reference sequence). V gave up 3 bases and J gave up 8 bases, with 8 bases separating them. For the CDR3, the DNA is TGTGCCAGCAGTTTCACCACGGATGAGCAGTTCTTC. As protein: CASSFTTDEQFF.

The chain has TRBV20-1 and TRBJ2-7; 8 bases are shared with TRBD1. The CDR3 is made up of 14 amino acids. V was pared by 2 bases and J by 3 bases, with 6 bases of the junction left unmatched. Looked up from germline, CDR1 is DFQATT and CDR2 is SNEGSKA (reference sequence). CDR3 amino acids: CSARRTGNFYEQYF. CDR3 DNA sequence: TGCAGTGCTAGACGGACAGGGAATTTCTACGAGCAGTACTTC.

The chain has TRBV20-1 and TRBJ2-1; perhaps D is TRBD1 or TRBD2 (5 bases each). V gave up 3 bases and J gave up 7 bases, with 7 bases separating them. The CDR3 contains 11 residues. The V gene's germline CDR1 is DFQATT and CDR2 SNEGSKA (reference sequence). The CDR3 loop reads CSARWGNEQFF. In DNA, the CDR3 is TGCAGTGCTAGGTGGGGGAATGAGCAGTTCTTC.

The chain employs TRBV27 and TRBJ1-1; D ambiguous. Looked up from germline, CDR1 is MNHEY and CDR2 is SMNVEV (reference sequence). With 1 base removed from V and 7 bases from J, the gap between germline ends came to 22 bases. The CDR3 extends over 17 amino acids. The CDR3 DNA reads TGTGCCAGCAGTTTATTGGGCTCCCGGAAAGAGGGAGGTGAAGCTTTCTTT. Amino acid sequence: CASSLLGSRKEGGEAFF.

The V gene is TRBV4-1, the J gene TRBJ1-2, with D possibly matching TRBD1 (5 bases). V dropped 0 bases and J dropped 5 bases, with 13 bases sitting between them. CDR3 length: 15 residues. Germline-derived CDR1 and CDR2 are MGHRA and YSYEKL. The CDR3 nucleotides are TGCGCCAGCAGCCAAGATCCGGCAGGGAGTTATGGCTACACCTTC. As protein: CASSQDPAGSYGYTF.

Only a few counts were recorded for this clonotype. The genes are TRBV24-1 and TRBJ2-3; 12 bases are a match to TRBD2. Germline V gives CDR1 KGHDR, CDR2 SFDVKD. The J segment lost 4 bases and the V segment lost 1 base, leaving 5 bases of the junction unmatched. This CDR3 is built from 17 residues. The CDR3 DNA reads TGTGCCACCAGTGATTTCCGACTAGCGGGAGCATCAGATACGCAGTATTTT. Its translation: CATSDFRLAGASDTQYF.

The rearrangement joins TRBV19 to TRBJ2-2; the D is unclear. The CDR3 covers 15 residues. Per the germline V gene, CDR1 is LNHDA and CDR2 is SQIVND (reference sequence). Trimming shortened V by 5 bases and J by 8 bases, and 18 bases separated the two germline ends. CDR3 loop: CASSPDSLEQGELFF. The CDR3, as DNA: TGTGCCAGTAGTCCCGACTCTCTCGAACAGGGGGAGCTGTTTTTT.

The V and J genes are TRBV9 and TRBJ1-2; D possibly corresponds to TRBD1 (5 bases). Germline loops: CDR1 SGDLS, CDR2 YYNGEE. V lost 3 bases and J lost 2, with 8 bases in between. CDR3 length equals 13 residues. This chain's CDR3 is CASSGPGNYGYTF. The DNA for the CDR3 is TGTGCCAGCAGCGGTCCAGGGAACTATGGCTACACCTTC.

This clonotype was found many times. This rearrangement joins TRBV7-2 to TRBJ2-3; no clear D gene. V lost 5 bases and J 1 base, leaving 16 bases between the germline ends. The CDR3 is 16 residues long. Germline assignment: CDR1 SGHTA and CDR2 FQGNSA. The CDR3 spells CASSKRSQAGTDTQYF. The CDR3 region has the DNA TGTGCCAGCAGCAAAAGGAGCCAGGCAGGCACAGATACGCAGTATTTT.

This clonotype was counted many times. The J gene is TRBJ1-2, the V gene TRBV6-1; no definite D call. V lost 7 bases and J lost 8, with 20 bases in between. Germline lookup yields CDR1 MNHNS and CDR2 SASEGT. The CDR3 is made up of 14 amino acids. The CDR3 DNA reads TGTGCCAGCAAACAAACAGCGAGCCCGGCGGGCTACACCTTC. It codes for CASKQTASPAGYTF.

This clonotype was seen more than once but under ten times. This chain uses TRBV7-2 with TRBJ2-5; 10 bases map to TRBD2. CDR1 and CDR2 from the germline V gene are SGHTA and FQGNSA. Trimming cost V 3 bases and J 4 bases; bases outside gene matches: 14. The CDR3 totals 18 residues. The CDR3 reads CASSFKAGGPGFGETQYF. DNA for the CDR3: TGTGCCAGCAGCTTCAAAGCGGGAGGGCCGGGTTTTGGAGAGACCCAGTACTTC.

This clonotype was seen a handful of times. The V call is TRBV5-1, the J call TRBJ2-1; 10 nucleotides agree with TRBD2. V lost 0 bases to trimming and J lost 10 bases; unmatched junction nucleotides: 13. The CDR3 totals 17 residues. Looked up from germline, CDR1 is SGHRS and CDR2 is YFSETQ. CDR3 protein: CASSLGTSGRALREQFF. CDR3 coding DNA: TGCGCCAGCAGCTTGGGAACAAGCGGGAGGGCCCTCCGGGAGCAGTTCTTC.